Described below is a single T cell receptor (beta chain) sequence and its context. Its matching antigen is unknown. The data belong to a study of T cells in localized non-small cell lung cancer. The V gene's germline CDR1 is SGHKS and CDR2 YYEKEE (reference sequence). V was pared by 5 bases and J by 6 bases, with 17 bases between. The CDR3 covers 15 residues. Study-wide results and caveats: In adjacent lung, a median around 55 of the top 100 tumor clones were found. Tumor trailed uninvolved adjacent lung in T cell clonality, which peaked there.

The table came from immunoSEQ multiplex PCR; TCRdb's copy has only in-frame clones and leaves some out. This sample carries 25,000 to 30,000 clones, approximately 90% of them seen once, and the ten largest clones take more than 25%. This chain uses TRBV5-5 with TRBJ2-2, with D perhaps TRBD1 or TRBD2 (5 bases each). The source was peripheral blood, collected before any cancer treatment. The TCR was taken from a female donor at least 60 years old with stage I lung adenocarcinoma. This chain's CDR3 is CASRLRDVMAGELFF. As DNA, the CDR3 is TGTGCCAGCAGGCTCCGGGACGTAATGGCCGGGGAGCTGTTTTTT.